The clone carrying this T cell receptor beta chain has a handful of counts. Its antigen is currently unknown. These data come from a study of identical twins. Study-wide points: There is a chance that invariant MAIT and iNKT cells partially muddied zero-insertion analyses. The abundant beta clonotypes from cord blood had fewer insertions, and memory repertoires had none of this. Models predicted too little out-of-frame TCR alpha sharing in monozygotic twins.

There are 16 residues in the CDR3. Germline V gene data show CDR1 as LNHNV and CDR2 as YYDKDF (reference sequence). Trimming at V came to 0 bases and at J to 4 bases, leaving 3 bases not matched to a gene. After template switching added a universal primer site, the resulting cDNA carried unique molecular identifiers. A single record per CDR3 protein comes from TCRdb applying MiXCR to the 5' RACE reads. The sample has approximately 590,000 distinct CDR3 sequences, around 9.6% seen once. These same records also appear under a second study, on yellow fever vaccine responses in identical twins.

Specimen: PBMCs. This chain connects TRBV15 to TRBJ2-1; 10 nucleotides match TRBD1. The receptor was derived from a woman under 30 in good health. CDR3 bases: TGTGCCACCAGCAGAGATCTGGGACAGGGGTACAATGAGCAGTTCTTC. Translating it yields CATSRDLGQGYNEQFF.